One T cell receptor beta chain is described in this entry. Antigen unknown. This CDR3 is 13 amino acids long. Germline V gene sequence: CDR1 SNHLY, CDR2 FYNNEI. V was cut by 6 bases and J by 3 bases, with 11 bases left in between. This record belongs to a study of cytomegalovirus exposure and HLA in healthy donors. The wider study: Previous work identified 95 million to 140 million unique TCR beta sequences from around 170 million T cells. Study-level points and caveats: Reportedly, a later analysis found an Asian-associated ancestry cluster had fewer N-insertions than the roughly 630-donor mean. Presence/absence analyses took donor sequencing depth as roughly uniform.

The PCR made use of 60 Vbeta and 13 Jbeta primers. TCRdb's table, derived via immunoSEQ multiplex PCR, lists solely in-frame clones and lacks some. The sample shows about 160,000 clones, and over 1% sits with its ten largest clones. This sequence was found in a woman aged 55 to 70 in good health and CMV-seronegative. Source material: PBMCs. This sequence joins TRBV2 and TRBJ2-5; D is ambiguous. CDR3 in amino acids: CASSLQIKETQYF. The CDR3 DNA reads as TGTGCCAGCAGCCTACAGATTAAAGAGACCCAGTACTTC.